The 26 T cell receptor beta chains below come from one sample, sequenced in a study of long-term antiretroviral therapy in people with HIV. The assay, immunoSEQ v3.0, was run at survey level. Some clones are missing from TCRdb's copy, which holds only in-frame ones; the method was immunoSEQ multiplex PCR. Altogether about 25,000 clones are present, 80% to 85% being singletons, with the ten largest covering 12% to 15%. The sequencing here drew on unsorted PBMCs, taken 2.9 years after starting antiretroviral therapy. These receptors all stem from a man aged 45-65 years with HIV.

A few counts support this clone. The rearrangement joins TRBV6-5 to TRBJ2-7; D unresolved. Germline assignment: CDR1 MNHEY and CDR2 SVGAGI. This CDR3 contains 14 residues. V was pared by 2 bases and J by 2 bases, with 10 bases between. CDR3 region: CASSYASATYEQYF. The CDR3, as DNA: TGTGCCAGCAGTTACGCTTCGGCTACCTACGAGCAGTACTTC.

The CDR3 loop reads CASSLDAQGSGYTF. The CDR3 DNA reads TGTGCCAGCAGCTTAGACGCCCAAGGCAGCGGCTACACCTTC. The J gene is TRBJ1-2, the V gene TRBV11-3; D is unclear. Germline CDR1 reads SGHNT; CDR2 reads YENEEA. The CDR3 loop spans 14 amino acids. V was shortened by 0 bases and J by 8 bases, with 13 bases between the two germline ends.

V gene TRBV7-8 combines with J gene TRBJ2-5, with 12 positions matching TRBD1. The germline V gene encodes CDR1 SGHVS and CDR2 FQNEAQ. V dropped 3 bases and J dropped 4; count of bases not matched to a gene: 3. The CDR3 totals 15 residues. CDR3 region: CASSFWDRGRETQYF. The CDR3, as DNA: TGTGCCAGCAGCTTTTGGGACAGGGGGCGAGAGACCCAGTACTTC. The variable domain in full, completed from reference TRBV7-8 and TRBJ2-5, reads GAGVSQSPRYKVAKRGQDVALRCDPISGHVSLFWYQQALGQGPEFLTYFQNEAQLDKSGLPSDRFFAERPEGSVSTLKIQRTQQEDSAVYLCASSFWDRGRETQYFGPGTRLLVL.

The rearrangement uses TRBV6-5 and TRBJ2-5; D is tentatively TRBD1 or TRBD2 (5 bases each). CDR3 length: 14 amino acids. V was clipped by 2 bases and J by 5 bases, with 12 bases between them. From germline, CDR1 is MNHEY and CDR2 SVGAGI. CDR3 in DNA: TGTGCCAGCAGTTACAGAGGGGCATGGGAGACCCAGTACTTC. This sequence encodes CASSYRGAWETQYF.

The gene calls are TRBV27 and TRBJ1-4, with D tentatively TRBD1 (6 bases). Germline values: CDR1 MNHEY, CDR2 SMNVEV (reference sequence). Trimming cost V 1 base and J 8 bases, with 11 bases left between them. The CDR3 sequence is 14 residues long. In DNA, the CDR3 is TGTGCCAGCAGTTTATTGGGGACACAGGAAAAACTGTTTTTT. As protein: CASSLLGTQEKLFF.

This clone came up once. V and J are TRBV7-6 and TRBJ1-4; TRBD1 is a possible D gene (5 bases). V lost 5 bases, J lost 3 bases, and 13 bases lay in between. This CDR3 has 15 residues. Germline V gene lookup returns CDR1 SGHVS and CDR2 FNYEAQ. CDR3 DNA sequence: TGTGCCAGCAGCCCCGTGGGGGGACCTAATGAAAAACTGTTTTTT. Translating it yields CASSPVGGPNEKLFF.

CDR3 nucleotides: TGTGCCAGCAGCTTAGGGGGCGGGGGAACCTACAATGAGCAGTTCTTC. Protein product: CASSLGGGGTYNEQFF. The gene calls are TRBV11-1 and TRBJ2-1, with 7 bases identical to TRBD2. V dropped 1 base and J dropped 2; count of bases not matched to a gene: 5. This CDR3 is 16 amino acids long. CDR1 is SGHAT and CDR2 is FQDESV in the germline V gene (reference sequence). The full variable domain, in which reference TRBV11-1 and TRBJ2-1 provide the parts outside the CDR3, is EAEVAQSPRYKITEKSQAVAFWCDPISGHATLYWYRQILGQGPELLVQFQDESVVDDSQLPKDRFSAERLKGVDSTLKIQPAELGDSAMYLCASSLGGGGTYNEQFFGPGTRLTVL.

CDR3 nucleotides: TGTGCCAGCAGCCCAATAGCGGACGGAACAGATACGCAGTATTTT. Translation: CASSPIADGTDTQYF. V gene TRBV7-3 combines with J gene TRBJ2-3; possible D gene TRBD2, 6 bases. Germline V lookup: CDR1 SGHTA, CDR2 FQGTGA. V shed 5 bases and J shed 3 bases, with 15 bases lying between them. The CDR3 contains 15 residues.

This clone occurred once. For the CDR3, the DNA is TGTGCCAGCAGCGCCGACCCAGCGACTTACAATGAGCAGTTCTTC. Translation gives CASSADPATYNEQFF. The rearrangement joins TRBV9 to TRBJ2-1; D is unclear. Germline lookup yields CDR1 SGDLS and CDR2 YYNGEE. The CDR3 is made up of 15 amino acids. The ends were cut back, 3 bases at V and 4 bases at J, with 14 bases in the middle.

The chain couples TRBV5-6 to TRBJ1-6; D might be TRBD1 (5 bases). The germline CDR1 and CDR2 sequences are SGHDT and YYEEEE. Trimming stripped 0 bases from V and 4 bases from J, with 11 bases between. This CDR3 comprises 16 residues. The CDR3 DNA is TGTGCCAGCAGCTTGGGACAGACTATTTATAATTCACCCCTCCACTTT. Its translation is CASSLGQTIYNSPLHF.

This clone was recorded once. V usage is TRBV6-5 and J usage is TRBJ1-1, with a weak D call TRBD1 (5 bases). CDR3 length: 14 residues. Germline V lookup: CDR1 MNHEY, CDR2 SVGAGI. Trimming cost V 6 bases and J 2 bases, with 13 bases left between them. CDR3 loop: CASSLGGGNTEAFF. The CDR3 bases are TGTGCCAGCAGCCTCGGGGGAGGAAACACTGAAGCTTTCTTT.

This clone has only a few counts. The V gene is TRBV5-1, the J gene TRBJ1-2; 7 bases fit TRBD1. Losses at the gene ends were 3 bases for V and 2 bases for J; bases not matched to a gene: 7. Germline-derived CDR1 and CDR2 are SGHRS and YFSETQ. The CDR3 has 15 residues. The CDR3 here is CASSYQGEGNYGYTF. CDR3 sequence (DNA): TGCGCCAGCAGCTACCAGGGGGAAGGGAACTATGGCTACACCTTC.

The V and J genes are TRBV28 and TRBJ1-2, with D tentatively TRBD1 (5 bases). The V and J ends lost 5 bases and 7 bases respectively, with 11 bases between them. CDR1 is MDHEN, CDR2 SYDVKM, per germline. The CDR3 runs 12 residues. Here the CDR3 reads CASSAGLSGYTF. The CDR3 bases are TGTGCCAGCAGTGCAGGGCTGAGTGGCTACACCTTC.

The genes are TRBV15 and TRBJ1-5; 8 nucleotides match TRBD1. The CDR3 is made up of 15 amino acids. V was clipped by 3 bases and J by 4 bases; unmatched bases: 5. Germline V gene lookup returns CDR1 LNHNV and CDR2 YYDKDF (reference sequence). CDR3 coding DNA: TGTGCCACCAGCAGGGACGACAGGGGAAATCAGCCCCAGCATTTT. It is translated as CATSRDDRGNQPQHF.

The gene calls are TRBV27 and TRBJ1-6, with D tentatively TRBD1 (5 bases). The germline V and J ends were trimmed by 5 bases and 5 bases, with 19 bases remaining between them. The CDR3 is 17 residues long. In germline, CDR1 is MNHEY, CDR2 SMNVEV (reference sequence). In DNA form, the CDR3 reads TGTGCCAGCAGTCCATATACAGGCAGGGTAGATAATTCACCCCTCCACTTT. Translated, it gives CASSPYTGRVDNSPLHF.

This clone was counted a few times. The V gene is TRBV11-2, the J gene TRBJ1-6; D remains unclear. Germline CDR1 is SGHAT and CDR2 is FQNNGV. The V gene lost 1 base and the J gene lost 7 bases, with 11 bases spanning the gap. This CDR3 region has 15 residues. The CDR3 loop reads CASSLVGLRNSPLHF. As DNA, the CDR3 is TGTGCCAGCAGCTTAGTCGGGTTGAGGAATTCACCCCTCCACTTT.

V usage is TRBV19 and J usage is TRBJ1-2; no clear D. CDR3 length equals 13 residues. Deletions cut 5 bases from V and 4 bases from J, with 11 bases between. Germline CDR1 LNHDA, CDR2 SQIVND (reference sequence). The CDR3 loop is CASSLETFYGYTF. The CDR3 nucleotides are TGTGCCAGTAGTCTTGAGACATTCTATGGCTACACCTTC.

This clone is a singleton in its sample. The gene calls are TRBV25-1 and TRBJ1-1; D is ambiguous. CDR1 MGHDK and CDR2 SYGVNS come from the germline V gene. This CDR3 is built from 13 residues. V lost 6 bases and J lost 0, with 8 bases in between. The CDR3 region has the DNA TGTGCCAGCAGCCAAGGGCTGAACACTGAAGCTTTCTTT. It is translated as CASSQGLNTEAFF.

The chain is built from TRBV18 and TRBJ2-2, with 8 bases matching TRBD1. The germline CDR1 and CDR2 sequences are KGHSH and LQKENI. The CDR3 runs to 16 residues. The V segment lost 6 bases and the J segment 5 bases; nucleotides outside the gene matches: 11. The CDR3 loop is CASSSGQGSYTGELFF. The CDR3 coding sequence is TGTGCCAGCTCGTCCGGACAGGGAAGTTATACCGGGGAGCTGTTTTTT.

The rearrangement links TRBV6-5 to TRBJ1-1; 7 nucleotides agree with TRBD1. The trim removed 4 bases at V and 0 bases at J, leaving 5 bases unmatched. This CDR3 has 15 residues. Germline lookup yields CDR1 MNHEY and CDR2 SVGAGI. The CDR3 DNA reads TGTGCCAGCAGTTGGGGACAGTGGGTGAACACTGAAGCTTTCTTT. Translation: CASSWGQWVNTEAFF.

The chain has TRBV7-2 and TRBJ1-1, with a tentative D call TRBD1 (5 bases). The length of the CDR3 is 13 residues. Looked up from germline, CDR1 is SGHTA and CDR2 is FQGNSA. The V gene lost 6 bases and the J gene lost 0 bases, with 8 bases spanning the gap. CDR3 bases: TGTGCCAGCAGTTTACAGGTGAACACTGAAGCTTTCTTT. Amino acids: CASSLQVNTEAFF.

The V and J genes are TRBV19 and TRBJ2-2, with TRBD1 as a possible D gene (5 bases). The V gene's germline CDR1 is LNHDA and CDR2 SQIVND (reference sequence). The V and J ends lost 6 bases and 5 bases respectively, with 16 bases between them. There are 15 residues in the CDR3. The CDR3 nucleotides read TGTGCCAGTAGCACAGGCCCTGTGGGAACCGGGGAGCTGTTTTTT. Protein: CASSTGPVGTGELFF.

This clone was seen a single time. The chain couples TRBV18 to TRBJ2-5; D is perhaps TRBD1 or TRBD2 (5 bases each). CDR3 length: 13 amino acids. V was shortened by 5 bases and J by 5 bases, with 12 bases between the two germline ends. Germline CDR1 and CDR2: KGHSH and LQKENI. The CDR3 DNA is TGTGCCAGCTCAGGGGGATTGGAGGAGACCCAGTACTTC. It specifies CASSGGLEETQYF.

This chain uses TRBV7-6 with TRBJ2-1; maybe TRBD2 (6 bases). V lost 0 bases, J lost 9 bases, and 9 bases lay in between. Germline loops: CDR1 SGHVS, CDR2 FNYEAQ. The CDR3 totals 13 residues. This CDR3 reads CASSLAEGPEQFF. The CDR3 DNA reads TGTGCCAGCAGCTTAGCGGAGGGCCCTGAGCAGTTCTTC. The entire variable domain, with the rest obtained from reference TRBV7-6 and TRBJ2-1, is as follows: GAGVSQSPRYKVTKRGQDVALRCDPISGHVSLYWYRQALGQGPEFLTYFNYEAQQDKSGLPNDRFSAERPEGSISTLTIQRTEQRDSAMYRCASSLAEGPEQFFGPGTRLTVL.

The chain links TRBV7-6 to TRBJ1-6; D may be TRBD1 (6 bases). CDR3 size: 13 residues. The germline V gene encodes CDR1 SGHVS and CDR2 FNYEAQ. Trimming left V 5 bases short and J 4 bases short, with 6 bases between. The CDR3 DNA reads TGTGCCAGCAGCGGACAGTATAATTCACCCCTCCACTTT. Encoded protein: CASSGQYNSPLHF.

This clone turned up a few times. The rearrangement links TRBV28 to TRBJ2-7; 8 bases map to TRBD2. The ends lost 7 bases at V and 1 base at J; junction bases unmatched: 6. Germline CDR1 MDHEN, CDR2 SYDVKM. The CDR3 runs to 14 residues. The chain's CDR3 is CASTPTSASYEQYF. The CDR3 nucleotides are TGTGCCAGCACCCCGACTAGCGCTTCCTACGAGCAGTACTTC.